One T cell receptor beta chain is described in this entry. Treatment reported: 19 received Ad26.COV2.S at low or high dose, single or two shots; about 5 received placebo; per-sample allocation not given. Each sample was drawn 63 days after the first injection (of vaccine or placebo). The repertoire was sequenced with immunoSEQ multiplex PCR; TCRdb's copy has only in-frame clones and lacks some. The table records fewer than 800,000 clones, more than 70% of them present only once. The data stem from a study of Ad26.COV2.S vaccination and SARS-CoV-2 variants. Study background: The authors gave Ad26.COV2.S intramuscularly, either once or twice 56 days apart.

Trimming pared 4 bases from V and 4 bases from J, leaving 8 bases between. Germline values: CDR1 SGHNT, CDR2 YYREEE (reference sequence). CDR3 length equals 13 residues. V is TRBV5-4 and J is TRBJ1-4; D not certain. The source is a person aged 18-60 years who received the Ad26.COV2.S COVID-19 vaccine or a placebo. The material sequenced was peripheral blood, taken in a trial of Ad26.COV2.S vaccine versus placebo. The CDR3 protein is CASSPEFNEKLFF. The CDR3 DNA is TGTGCCAGCAGCCCAGAATTTAATGAAAAACTGTTTTTT.